A single sample gave rise to the 14 T cell receptor beta chains below, sequenced in a study of blood T cell repertoires in COVID-19. Only in-frame clones appear in the TCRdb table, and some are missing; sequencing was by immunoSEQ multiplex PCR. The data hold 400,000 or so clones, with 80% to 90% observed a single time. Input material: PBMCs or T cells enriched from blood (not recorded which). The origin of the receptors is a middle-aged man in a cohort exposed to, infected with or recovered from COVID-19 (not recorded which).

The V call is TRBV5-1, the J call TRBJ1-2; TRBD1 might be the D (6 bases). The length of the CDR3 is 14 residues. CDR1 SGHRS and CDR2 YFSETQ come from the germline V gene. Trimming took off 0 bases at V and 4 bases at J, with 10 bases between the two ends. This CDR3 is CASSLGDKAYGYTF. CDR3 sequence (DNA): TGCGCCAGCAGCTTGGGGGACAAAGCCTATGGCTACACCTTC.

V and J are TRBV29-1 and TRBJ1-2; possibly TRBD1 for D (5 bases). CDR3 size: 14 residues. Germline CDR1 is SQVTM and CDR2 is ANQGSEA. Trimming stripped 1 base from V and 4 bases from J, with 13 bases between. The CDR3 DNA sequence: TGCAGCGTTGAAGGCGGGGGTATAGTCTATGGCTACACCTTC. Translating gives CSVEGGGIVYGYTF.

The chain joins TRBV27 to TRBJ1-4, with 8 nucleotides matching TRBD1. Germline-derived CDR1 and CDR2 are MNHEY and SMNVEV (reference sequence). This CDR3 region has 14 residues. V was pared by 5 bases and J by 1 base, with 0 bases of the junction left unmatched. The CDR3 DNA follows: TGTGCCAGCAGTGGGACAGGAACTAATGAAAAACTGTTTTTT. Its translation: CASSGTGTNEKLFF. Drawing the rest from reference TRBV27 and TRBJ1-4, the complete variable domain is EAQVTQNPRYLITVTGKKLTVTCSQNMNHEYMSWYRQDPGLGLRQIYYSMNVEVTDKGDVPEGYKVSRKEKRNFPLILESPSPNQTSLYFCASSGTGTNEKLFFGSGTQLSVL.

The gene calls are TRBV29-1 and TRBJ2-7, with 11 bases lining up with TRBD2. The CDR3 extends over 13 amino acids. Germline lookup yields CDR1 SQVTM and CDR2 ANQGSEA. Germline trimming cut 6 bases from V and 4 bases from J; bases unmatched to any gene: 5. The CDR3 sequence is CSVAGTSGYEQYF. CDR3 coding DNA: TGCAGCGTCGCCGGGACTAGCGGTTACGAGCAGTACTTC.

The CDR3 here is CASSLAGTANYGYTF. CDR3 bases: TGTGCCAGCAGCTTAGCCGGGACAGCTAACTATGGCTACACCTTC. The genes are TRBV11-2 and TRBJ1-2; 7 positions match TRBD1. Trimming at V came to 1 base and at J to 0 bases, leaving 2 bases not matched to a gene. CDR1 is SGHAT and CDR2 is FQNNGV in the germline V gene. This CDR3 has 15 amino acids.

In DNA, the CDR3 is TGTGCCAGCAGACCCCGACAGGGAAGGAACACCATATATTTT. This sequence encodes CASRPRQGRNTIYF. The chain has TRBV6-5 and TRBJ1-3; TRBD1 matches at 7 bases. Germline-derived CDR1 and CDR2 are MNHEY and SVGAGI. The CDR3 consists of 14 residues. V shed 6 bases and J 7 bases; nucleotides not matched to a gene: 9.

The chain is built from TRBV7-2 and TRBJ2-5; 9 nucleotides match TRBD2. Germline V gene sequence: CDR1 SGHTA, CDR2 FQGNSA. The CDR3 is 15 residues long. V lost 6 bases to trimming and J lost 1 base; unmatched junction nucleotides: 6. The CDR3 bases are TGTGCCAGCAGACGAGAACTAGCGGGCCAAGAGACCCAGTACTTC. It encodes CASRRELAGQETQYF.

This clone has a single count. The chain combines TRBV27 with TRBJ1-1, with 10 bases identical to TRBD1. The CDR3 totals 16 residues. Trimming at V came to 5 bases and at J to 4 bases, leaving 10 bases not matched to a gene. The V gene's germline CDR1 is MNHEY and CDR2 SMNVEV (reference sequence). CDR3 region: CASSPRPGQGFTEAFF. CDR3 in DNA: TGTGCCAGCAGTCCAAGGCCGGGACAGGGGTTCACTGAAGCTTTCTTT.

This clone was counted once. The V call is TRBV24-1, the J call TRBJ2-1; TRBD2 aligns across 10 bases. This CDR3 has 14 residues. Unmatched junction bases numbered 13, after V lost 9 bases and J lost 12 bases. Germline values: CDR1 KGHDR, CDR2 SFDVKD. The CDR3 is CATSGSGRALGQFF. In DNA form, the CDR3 reads TGTGCCACCTCGGGGAGCGGGAGGGCCCTAGGGCAGTTCTTC.

A single count supports this clone. This chain joins TRBV19 and TRBJ2-1, with D possibly TRBD2 on 5 matching bases. V was clipped by 4 bases and J by 5 bases, with 15 bases between them. This CDR3 has 15 amino acids. CDR1 is LNHDA, CDR2 SQIVND, per germline (reference sequence). The DNA for the CDR3 is TGTGCCAGTAGTAGCCTCATGGTCGGGGACAATGAGCAGTTCTTC. This sequence encodes CASSSLMVGDNEQFF.

This clone is a singleton in its sample. The chain employs TRBV6-5 and TRBJ2-5, with 10 nucleotides matching TRBD2. The CDR3 spans 14 residues. The J segment lost 5 bases and the V segment lost 2 bases, leaving 2 bases of the junction unmatched. Germline CDR1 and CDR2: MNHEY and SVGAGI. CDR3 region: CASSYPSGSETQYF. The CDR3 nucleotides are TGTGCCAGCAGTTACCCTAGCGGGAGTGAGACCCAGTACTTC.

The gene calls are TRBV3-1 (or the pseudogene TRBV3-2) and TRBJ2-2; TRBD2 is a possible D gene (7 bases). With 2 bases removed from V and 6 bases from J, the gap between germline ends came to 16 bases. The CDR3 loop spans 16 amino acids. Germline assignment: CDR1 LGHDT and CDR2 YNNKEL (reference sequence). This chain's CDR3 is CASSQFIGGEAGELFF. The CDR3 DNA follows: TGTGCCAGCAGCCAATTTATAGGGGGGGAAGCCGGGGAGCTGTTTTTT.

This chain links TRBV6-5 with TRBJ2-1; TRBD1 aligns across 8 bases. CDR3 length: 15 amino acids. Germline V gene data show CDR1 as MNHEY and CDR2 as SVGAGI. The J segment lost 8 bases and the V segment lost 6 bases, leaving 12 bases of the junction unmatched. CDR3 in DNA: TGTGCCAGCAGGGAGGGGGACAGGTTTGTATATGAGCAGTTCTTC. Encoded protein: CASREGDRFVYEQFF.

This rearrangement joins TRBV11-2 to TRBJ2-3; TRBD1 agrees at 8 bases. With 1 base clipped from V and 2 bases from J, the junction kept 2 bases outside the gene matches. The CDR3 totals 15 residues. CDR1 and CDR2 (germline): SGHAT, FQNNGV. The CDR3 DNA is TGTGCCAGCAGCTTAGGGACAGGGCCCACAGATACGCAGTATTTT. Translating it yields CASSLGTGPTDTQYF.